This T cell receptor beta chain is from a study of cytotoxic CD8 clonotypes in ibrutinib-treated CLL. Profiled with immunoSEQ multiplex PCR; TCRdb holds only in-frame clones, not every one. Among under 40,000 clones, about 50% were seen once, and the ten largest hold 15% to 20%. Of note for this clone: Its antigen is as yet unknown.

V shed 6 bases, J shed 2 bases, and the junction held 7 bases outside the gene matches. Germline V CDR1 and CDR2: MNHEY, SMNVEV (reference sequence). This CDR3 is 15 amino acids long. Study observations and caveats: Collection times varied between progressing and sustained-remission patients. Baseline clonality exceeded age-matched healthy donors and tracked circulating CD8+ T-cell counts. Shared public clonotypes were rare, and on treatment they either got smaller or stayed the same.

The V gene is TRBV27, the J gene TRBJ1-3; 7 bases map to TRBD1. The receptor comes from a human donor with chronic lymphocytic leukemia. The specimen was PBMCs, collected before ibrutinib treatment. CDR3 in DNA: TGTGCCAGCAGGGTGACAGGGAGTCCTGGAAACACCATATATTTT. Its protein product is CASRVTGSPGNTIYF.